This T cell receptor beta chain was profiled in a study of T cell responses to AZD1222 COVID-19 vaccine. A remark on this clone: Its antigen is as yet unknown.

Sequencing used immunoSEQ multiplex PCR; TCRdb keeps in-frame clones, though not all of them. Altogether more than 100,000 clones are present, approximately 85% being singletons, with the ten largest covering around 8%. Overall study results and limits: Researchers took repertoire samples only after the peak T cell response had come. It should be noted that donors were predominantly white British and more often female, and clonal diversity was possibly underestimated. Per reports, nearly half of all spike-specific TCRs target regions that are unmutated in variants. Spike-spanning, vaccine-associated CD4 TCRs were dominant at 160-218 and 743-854.

In germline, CDR1 is MNHEY, CDR2 SVGEGT. V was clipped by 6 bases and J by 5 bases; unmatched bases: 6. The CDR3 sequence is 14 residues long. The sequence derives from an adult who received the MenACWY meningococcal vaccine as a control. The sequenced sample was peripheral blood, obtained 28 days after the second dose of the MenACWY control vaccine. J is TRBJ2-2 and V is TRBV6-2 or TRBV6-3; TRBD2 aligns across 7 bases. CDR3 nucleotide sequence: TGTGCCAGCAGCATTCTAGCGGCTACCGGGGAGCTGTTTTTT. Its translation: CASSILAATGELFF.